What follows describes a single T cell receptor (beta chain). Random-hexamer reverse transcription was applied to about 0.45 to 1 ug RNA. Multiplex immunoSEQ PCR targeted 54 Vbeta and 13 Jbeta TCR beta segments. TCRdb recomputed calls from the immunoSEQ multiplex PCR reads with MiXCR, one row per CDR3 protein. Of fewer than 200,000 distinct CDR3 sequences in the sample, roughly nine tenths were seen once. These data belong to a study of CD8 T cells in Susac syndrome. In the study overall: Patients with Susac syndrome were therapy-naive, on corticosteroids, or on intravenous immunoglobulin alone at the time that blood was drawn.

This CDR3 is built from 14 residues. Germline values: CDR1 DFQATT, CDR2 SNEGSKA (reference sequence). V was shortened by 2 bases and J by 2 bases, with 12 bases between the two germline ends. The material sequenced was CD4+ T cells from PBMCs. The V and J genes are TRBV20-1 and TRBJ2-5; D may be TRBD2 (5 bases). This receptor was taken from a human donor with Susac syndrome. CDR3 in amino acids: CSARPPSGQETQYF. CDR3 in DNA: TGCAGTGCTAGACCTCCGTCGGGACAAGAGACCCAGTACTTC.